This T cell receptor (beta chain) emerged from a study of T cells in Graves' hyperthyroidism and ophthalmopathy. What was amplified from RNA transcripts were TCR beta CDR3 regions. A set of HTBI primers served as the primers for a first-round RT-PCR of the TCR CDR3. TCRdb recomputed calls from the multiplex PCR reads with MiXCR, one row per CDR3 protein. The table has about 250,000 distinct CDR3 sequences, roughly 22% seen once. In its sample, this clonotype was seen many times. Its antigen is still unknown. Active moderate-to-severe ophthalmopathy, Clinical Activity Score at least 3, NOSPECS at least 4, under 3 months' duration. The diagnoses drew upon clinical symptoms, serum thyroxine and TRAb, thyroid ultrasound and orbital computed tomography. V shed 7 bases and J shed 6 bases, with 4 bases lying between them. CDR3 length equals 10 residues. Germline CDR1 reads SNHLY; CDR2 reads FYNNEI. Study results and limitations: Classification by a 13 V-J model distinguished ophthalmopathy from stable hyperthyroidism. Most clonotypes that expanded in the thyroid above 0.001 also showed up in blood.

The J gene is TRBJ2-1, the V gene TRBV2; D ambiguous. The sequenced material came from blood. The sequence was obtained from a man aged 25-45 years with Graves' ophthalmopathy. CDR3 coding DNA: TGTGCCAGCACGGTCAATGAGCAGTTCTTC. Its translation is CASTVNEQFF.